These 21 T cell receptor beta chains were sequenced from one sample in a study of T cell repertoires in cytomegalovirus infection (dated by TCRdb to about 2019). Sequencing took place on an Illumina HiSeq 1500. TCRdb reprocessing: public reads trimmed at Q25 with fastp, clones called with MiXCR, in-frame beta chains kept. CDR3 protein duplicates are merged, each entry listing the most common genes and DNA. For this sample there are about 330,000 distinct CDR3 sequences; more than 9% appear just once. The ten most abundant clones make up about 4.5% of the sample. The sample consisted of PBMCs. Every receptor here comes from a human donor in good health (CMV status not recorded). Some clones in this sample may be carry-over from other donors' samples.

The chain joins TRBV5-1 to TRBJ2-7; 9 positions match TRBD2. Losses at the gene ends were 4 bases for V and 7 bases for J; bases not matched to a gene: 9. The germline V gene encodes CDR1 SGHRS and CDR2 YFSETQ. CDR3 length: 14 amino acids. The CDR3 nucleotides are TGCGCCAGCAGCCCGACTAGCGGACTACGGGAGCAGTACTTC. Its translation: CASSPTSGLREQYF. Full variable domain (missing parts from reference TRBV5-1 and TRBJ2-7): KAGVTQTPRYLIKTRGQQVTLSCSPISGHRSVSWYQQTPGQGLQFLFEYFSETQRNKGNFPGRFSGRQFSNSRSEMNVSTLELGDSALYLCASSPTSGLREQYFGPGTRLTVT.

The V and J genes are TRBV27 and TRBJ1-2; D is perhaps TRBD1 (6 bases). This CDR3 region has 12 residues. V lost 3 bases and J lost 8, with 10 bases in between. The germline V gene encodes CDR1 MNHEY and CDR2 SMNVEV (reference sequence). In DNA form, the CDR3 reads TGTGCCAGCAGTTTTTGGGGGGGCGGCTACACCTTC. Its translation: CASSFWGGGYTF.

This clonotype has just a few counts. The chain carries TRBV20-1 and TRBJ2-4, with D perhaps matching TRBD2 (5 bases). The V gene lost 3 bases and the J gene lost 1 base, with 10 bases spanning the gap. The CDR3 runs to 14 residues. Germline V CDR1 and CDR2: DFQATT, SNEGSKA (reference sequence). The CDR3 nucleotides read TGCAGTGCTAGGAGCGGCAGGGCCAAAAACATTCAGTACTTC. Protein product: CSARSGRAKNIQYF.

The chain carries TRBV12-3 or TRBV12-4 and TRBJ2-7, with D uncertain. The CDR3 consists of 13 residues. Trimming stripped 6 bases from V and 3 bases from J, with 12 bases between. In DNA, the CDR3 is TGTGCCAGCAGCCCCGACACATTCTACGAGCAGTACTTC. It encodes CASSPDTFYEQYF.

A single count supports this clonotype. The junction differs from germline at one of its ends, possibly a read error. V and J are TRBV6-5 and TRBJ1-6, with a possible D match to TRBD1 (5 bases). Germline V CDR1 and CDR2: MNHEY, SVGAGI. The CDR3 length is 21 residues. The CDR3 region is CDSSYSRQTDRLSSYNSPLHF. DNA for the CDR3: TGTGACAGCAGTTACTCTAGGCAGACCGACAGACTGAGCTCCTATAATTCACCCCTCCACTTT.

There are many counts of this clonotype. The J gene is TRBJ1-3, the V gene TRBV11-2; no clear D gene. This CDR3 comprises 14 residues. Germline V gene lookup returns CDR1 SGHAT and CDR2 FQNNGV. Trimming cost V 4 bases and J 3 bases, with 10 bases left between them. CDR3 region: CASSSPRFGNTIYF. In DNA form, the CDR3 reads TGTGCCAGCAGCTCTCCTCGGTTTGGAAACACCATATATTTT.

This clonotype was counted ten times or more. This sequence joins TRBV12-3 or TRBV12-4 and TRBJ2-5, with D hard to call. Trimming shortened V by 4 bases and J by 1 base, and 16 bases separated the two germline ends. The CDR3 sequence is 16 residues long. The CDR3 DNA is TGTGCCAGCAGTTATGGACGCGGCATACGCCAAGAGACCCAGTACTTC. Translation gives CASSYGRGIRQETQYF.

The chain couples TRBV29-1 to TRBJ2-5; D is perhaps TRBD2 (6 bases). V lost 7 bases, J lost 4 bases, and 16 bases lay in between. Per germline, CDR1 SQVTM and CDR2 ANQGSEA. The length of the CDR3 is 13 residues. CDR3 region: CSAMGGRGETQYF. The CDR3 DNA reads TGCAGCGCAATGGGGGGTAGAGGAGAGACCCAGTACTTC.

Only a few counts were recorded for this clonotype. This sequence joins TRBV7-4 and TRBJ1-1, with no clear D. V shed 9 bases and J shed 1 base, with 9 bases lying between them. The CDR3 sequence is 12 residues long. Germline-derived CDR1 and CDR2 are SGHVT and SQSDAQ. CDR3 amino acids: CASTKGNTEAFF. The CDR3, as DNA: TGTGCCAGTACTAAAGGGAACACTGAAGCTTTCTTT.

This chain connects TRBV10-3 to TRBJ1-1; maybe TRBD1 (6 bases). Trimming pared 6 bases from V and 3 bases from J, leaving 14 bases between. The CDR3 is made up of 14 amino acids. Germline assignment: CDR1 ENHRY and CDR2 SYGVKD. CDR3 sequence reads: CAISQKQGDTEAFF. Here the CDR3 DNA reads TGTGCCATCAGCCAAAAACAGGGAGACACTGAAGCTTTCTTT.

This chain uses TRBV6-6 with TRBJ2-2; 8 bases match TRBD1. The CDR3 totals 17 residues. The junction had 7 bases not matched to a gene; V was cut back by 0 bases and J by 4 bases. CDR1 is MNHNY and CDR2 is SVGAGI in the germline V gene (reference sequence). CDR3 nucleotides: TGTGCCAGCAGTTACTCGATGGACAGGGTGGGCACCGGGGAGCTGTTTTTT. Its protein is CASSYSMDRVGTGELFF.

This clonotype was seen more than once but under ten times. This chain connects TRBV12-5 to TRBJ1-1, with a weak D call TRBD1 (5 bases). The CDR3 spans 16 residues. Germline-derived CDR1 and CDR2 are LGHNT and FRNRAP. V was pared by 0 bases and J by 1 base, with 12 bases between. CDR3 coding DNA: TGTGCTAGTGGTTTGGTAGATAGGGGAAGGAACACTGAAGCTTTCTTT. The encoded protein is CASGLVDRGRNTEAFF.

The chain has TRBV10-3 and TRBJ2-7, with TRBD2 identical over 8 bases. The CDR3 contains 13 residues. CDR1 is ENHRY and CDR2 is SYGVKD in the germline V gene. Losses at the gene ends were 3 bases for V and 4 bases for J; bases not matched to a gene: 2. CDR3 sequence (DNA): TGTGCCATCAGTGATTCGGGAGGGTACGAGCAGTACTTC. Encoded protein: CAISDSGGYEQYF.

The chain has TRBV7-2 and TRBJ2-4, with D perhaps matching TRBD2 (5 bases). CDR3 size: 12 residues. V lost 2 bases and J 7 bases, leaving 6 bases between the germline ends. Germline V gene sequence: CDR1 SGHTA, CDR2 FQGNSA. The CDR3 coding sequence is TGTGCCAGCAGCTTATGGGAGAACATTCAGTACTTC. Encoded protein: CASSLWENIQYF.

CDR3 sequence reads: CASSESKPISGANVLTF. CDR3 in DNA: TGCGCCAGCAGTGAGTCGAAACCGATATCTGGGGCCAACGTCCTGACTTTC. This chain uses TRBV10-1 with TRBJ2-6; no definite D call. CDR1 and CDR2 from the germline V gene are WNHNN and SYGVQD (reference sequence). The V and J ends lost 0 bases and 1 base respectively, with 10 bases between them. The CDR3 covers 17 residues.

In its sample, this clonotype was seen a few times. This chain uses TRBV15 with TRBJ2-1; 12 positions match TRBD1. CDR3 length equals 13 residues. With V trimmed by 9 bases and J by 8 bases, 5 bases remained unmatched. CDR1 and CDR2 from the germline V gene are LNHNV and YYDKDF (reference sequence). CDR3 DNA sequence: TGTGCCACGACCGGGACAGGGGGCGATGAGCAGTTCTTC. Its protein is CATTGTGGDEQFF.

Many counts were recorded for this clonotype. V gene TRBV13 combines with J gene TRBJ2-3, with 8 nucleotides matching TRBD2. CDR1 and CDR2 from the germline V gene are PRHDT and FYEKMQ (reference sequence). There are 17 residues in the CDR3. With V trimmed by 0 bases and J by 0 bases, 5 bases remained unmatched. DNA of the CDR3: TGTGCCAGCAGCTTAGGCGGTCAGCGGGGGAGCACAGATACGCAGTATTTT. It translates to CASSLGGQRGSTDTQYF.

The rearrangement links TRBV6-2 or TRBV6-3 to TRBJ2-3; 9 nucleotides line up with TRBD2. V was pared by 4 bases and J by 6 bases, with 5 bases of the junction left unmatched. The germline CDR1 and CDR2 sequences are MNHEY and SVGEGT. This CDR3 is built from 14 residues. Here the CDR3 reads CASSFAGGVDTQYF. As DNA, the CDR3 is TGTGCCAGCAGTTTTGCGGGAGGGGTTGATACGCAGTATTTT.

In this sample, this clonotype turned up many times. CDR3 loop: CASSFRTGEKAFF. CDR3 DNA sequence: TGTGCCAGCAGCTTCCGGACAGGGGAGAAAGCTTTCTTT. The chain combines TRBV7-9 with TRBJ1-1, with 9 nucleotides matching TRBD1. V was clipped by 3 bases and J by 9 bases; unmatched bases: 5. Germline assignment: CDR1 SEHNR and CDR2 FQNEAQ (reference sequence). This CDR3 has 13 residues.

The chain couples TRBV7-9 to TRBJ2-5; D uncertain. CDR3 length equals 13 residues. Germline V gene sequence: CDR1 SEHNR, CDR2 FQNEAQ (reference sequence). Trimming cost V 5 bases and J 11 bases, with 18 bases left between them. The CDR3 DNA follows: TGTGCCAGCAGCCCACCAATCCAGAGGATTCAGTACTTC. It encodes CASSPPIQRIQYF.

The table lists this clonotype with a few counts. The chain carries TRBV7-9 and TRBJ1-5, with a possible D match to TRBD1 (5 bases). V lost 3 bases and J 5 bases, leaving 8 bases between the germline ends. Germline CDR1 reads SEHNR; CDR2 reads FQNEAQ (reference sequence). This CDR3 has 13 residues. The CDR3, as DNA: TGTGCCAGCAGCTTTGGCAGGGATCAGCCCCAGCATTTT. It is translated as CASSFGRDQPQHF.